These T cell receptor beta chains were read from a single sample in a study of beta chain features in type 1 diabetes. Libraries were prepared by immunoSEQ multiplex PCR; TCRdb keeps only in-frame clonotypes and omits some of them. This sample has a few hundred thousand clones; roughly 13% occur once, and the top ten carry under 0.04%. Sequencing was carried out using naive CD4+ T cells from blood. Receptors originate from a young man in good health. CDR3s include the opening cysteine and the closing phenylalanine or tryptophan. D genes are given only for firm matches. Clone size is shown for a subset of rows, as once, few, many or a class of expanded clone.

v_gene	abundance	j_gene	d_gene	CDR3aa	CDR3nt
TRBV4-2	few	TRBJ2-2	TRBD2	CASSQEVAGVVRAGELFF	TGTGCCAGCAGCCAAGAGGTAGCGGGAGTGGTTAGAGCCGGGGAGCTGTTTTTT
TRBV10-3	-	TRBJ2-1	TRBD2	CAASGAAYNEQFF	TGTGCCGCGAGCGGGGCGGCCTACAATGAGCAGTTCTTC
TRBV18	-	TRBJ1-2	-	CASSLGTGYGYTF	TGTGCCAGCTCACTCGGGACGGGATATGGCTACACCTTC
TRBV9	few	TRBJ2-7	-	CASSVESPSYEQYF	TGTGCCAGCAGCGTAGAATCGCCCTCCTACGAGCAGTACTTC
TRBV29-1	-	TRBJ2-3	TRBD1	CSVRTGPDTQYF	TGCAGCGTTCGGACAGGGCCAGATACGCAGTATTTT
TRBV5-1	few	TRBJ1-2	TRBD1	CASGESTGFYGYTF	TGCGCCAGCGGCGAATCGACAGGGTTCTATGGCTACACCTTC
TRBV6-5	few	TRBJ2-7	TRBD1	CASSRGQLSYEQYF	TGTGCCAGCAGCCGGGGACAGCTCTCCTACGAGCAGTACTTC
TRBV29-1	-	TRBJ1-3	-	CSVGGASGNTIYF	TGCAGCGTTGGGGGGGCGTCTGGAAACACCATATATTTT
TRBV4-1	few	TRBJ2-7	TRBD2	CASSQAQTSGVDEQYF	TGCGCCAGCAGCCAAGCCCAAACTAGCGGGGTCGACGAGCAGTACTTC
TRBV19	-	TRBJ2-3	TRBD2	CASRPPGGVGTDTQYF	TGTGCCAGTAGACCCCCGGGGGGAGTCGGGACAGATACGCAGTATTTT
TRBV5-6	-	TRBJ2-6	TRBD2	CASSLGLAGAGANVLTF	TGTGCCAGCAGCTTGGGCCTAGCGGGAGCTGGGGCCAACGTCCTGACTTTC
TRBV19	-	TRBJ1-5	-	CASRTLGQPQHF	TGTGCCAGTAGGACACTCGGTCAGCCCCAGCATTTT
TRBV29-1	few	TRBJ1-3	-	CSAGFGNTIYF	TGCAGCGCGGGCTTTGGAAACACCATATATTTT
TRBV7-2	-	TRBJ2-3	-	CASSWNPGTDTQYF	TGTGCCAGCAGCTGGAACCCTGGCACAGATACGCAGTATTTT
TRBV30	-	TRBJ2-5	-	CAWSPGQPQETQYF	TGTGCCTGGAGCCCAGGACAGCCCCAAGAGACCCAGTACTTC
TRBV9	few	TRBJ2-3	TRBD1	CASSVTGQGFADTQYF	TGTGCCAGCAGCGTAACGGGACAGGGGTTCGCAGATACGCAGTATTTT
TRBV6-6	-	TRBJ2-7	-	CASSRDAYEQYF	TGTGCCAGCAGTCGGGATGCCTACGAGCAGTACTTC
TRBV7-9	few	TRBJ2-7	-	CASSLARGSGSYEQYF	TGTGCCAGCAGCTTAGCCCGCGGATCGGGGAGCTACGAGCAGTACTTC
TRBV19	once	TRBJ1-1	-	CASSISGTNTEAFF	TGTGCCAGTAGTATATCCGGGACGAACACTGAAGCTTTCTTT
TRBV2	-	TRBJ2-2	-	CASRRRELFF	TGTGCCAGCAGACGAAGGGAGCTGTTTTTT
TRBV20-1	few	TRBJ2-3	-	CSAPNTDTQYF	TGCAGTGCCCCCAACACAGATACGCAGTATTTT
TRBV6-1	few	TRBJ2-5	-	CASSDSQGNQETQYF	TGTGCCAGCAGTGATTCACAGGGTAACCAAGAGACCCAGTACTTC
TRBV5-1	few	TRBJ2-1	TRBD1	CASSPDGTGDGEQFF	TGCGCCAGCAGCCCGGATGGGACAGGCGACGGTGAGCAGTTCTTC
TRBV30	few	TRBJ1-3	-	CAWSRGFSGNTIYF	TGTGCCTGGAGTCGGGGGTTCTCTGGAAACACCATATATTTT
TRBV23-1	-	TRBJ2-1	TRBD2	CASSHRAASGGRYNEQFF	TGCGCCAGCAGTCACCGGGCTGCTAGCGGGGGTCGTTACAATGAGCAGTTCTTC
TRBV19	few	TRBJ1-1	-	CASSIRLNTEAFF	TGTGCCAGTAGTATAAGACTGAACACTGAAGCTTTCTTT